The rows below give T cell receptor beta chains drawn from one sample of a study of T-cell memory formation after mild COVID-19. TCRdb processed the 5' RACE reads anew with MiXCR; each CDR3 protein has one entry. In the table there are tens of thousands of distinct CDR3 sequences, approximately 6.8% of which are singletons. The source material was PBMCs or a T cell subset sorted from them (not recorded which). These receptors came from a man between 18 and 35 years old who had mild COVID-19 (a few samples of this study predate the infection). Cell type and time point are not known. Both conserved end residues are part of each CDR3. D genes are given only for firm matches. Size is omitted from some rows. Given values are once, few, many or a class for expanded clones.

V: TRBV6-5; D: -; size: few; J: TRBJ2-7; CDR3: CASSRSSTGSYEQYF; DNA: TGTGCCAGCAGCCGATCCTCTACAGGGTCCTACGAGCAGTACTTC
V: TRBV7-9; D: TRBD1; size: -; J: TRBJ2-7; CDR3: CASSSLVTGEQYF; DNA: TGTGCCAGCAGCTCTTTAGTGACAGGGGAGCAGTACTTC
V: TRBV5-1; D: TRBD2; size: many; J: TRBJ2-1; CDR3: CASSWSGGDEQFF; DNA: TGCGCCAGCAGCTGGAGCGGGGGGGATGAGCAGTTCTTC
V: TRBV6-5; D: -; size: many; J: TRBJ2-5; CDR3: CASMFQLDSAQYF; DNA: TGTGCCAGCATGTTCCAGCTGGATAGCGCCCAGTACTTC
V: TRBV7-2; D: TRBD1; size: few; J: TRBJ2-3; CDR3: CASSSRTGGTDTQYF; DNA: TGTGCCAGCAGCTCCCGGACAGGGGGAACAGATACGCAGTATTTT
V: TRBV12-3/TRBV12-4; D: -; size: many; J: TRBJ1-2; CDR3: CASSPNSGYEGYTF; DNA: TGTGCCAGCAGTCCGAACTCAGGGTATGAAGGCTACACCTTC
V: TRBV5-1; D: -; size: -; J: TRBJ2-1; CDR3: CASSSGVGNEQFF; DNA: TGCGCCAGCAGCTCTGGAGTAGGAAATGAGCAGTTCTTC
V: TRBV4-1; D: TRBD1; size: -; J: TRBJ1-1; CDR3: CASSPLTGVNTEAFF; DNA: TGCGCCAGCAGTCCTCTAACAGGGGTGAACACTGAAGCTTTCTTT
V: TRBV4-3; D: -; size: -; J: TRBJ2-3; CDR3: CASSQDPLASTDTQYF; DNA: TGCGCCAGCAGCCAAGATCCCCTAGCTAGCACAGATACGCAGTATTTT
V: TRBV28; D: -; size: -; J: TRBJ1-1; CDR3: CASSFATLPNTEAFF; DNA: TGTGCCAGCAGTTTTGCCACCCTCCCGAACACTGAAGCTTTCTTT
V: TRBV6-5; D: -; size: few; J: TRBJ2-5; CDR3: CASSYIGRGPDGETQYF; DNA: TGTGCCAGCAGTTACATCGGGAGGGGGCCAGATGGAGAGACCCAGTACTTC
V: TRBV12-3/TRBV12-4; D: -; size: -; J: TRBJ2-6; CDR3: CASSRRTSGANVLTF; DNA: TGTGCCAGCAGCCGGCGGACCTCTGGGGCCAACGTCCTGACTTTC
V: TRBV24-1; D: -; size: many; J: TRBJ2-3; CDR3: CATSDLSGPSTDTQYF; DNA: TGTGCCACCAGTGATTTGTCGGGACCTAGCACAGATACGCAGTATTTT
V: TRBV7-6; D: TRBD1; size: few; J: TRBJ1-1; CDR3: CASSPSRDRNTEAFF; DNA: TGTGCCAGCAGCCCAAGTAGGGACAGGAACACTGAAGCTTTCTTT
V: TRBV20-1; D: -; size: few; J: TRBJ1-2; CDR3: CSASAGPDGYTF; DNA: TGCAGTGCTAGTGCAGGGCCCGATGGCTACACCTTC
V: TRBV15; D: -; size: -; J: TRBJ1-2; CDR3: CATSREGGLLDGYTF; DNA: TGTGCCACCAGCAGAGAGGGGGGCCTACTGGATGGCTACACCTTC
V: TRBV4-3; D: -; size: -; J: TRBJ1-5; CDR3: CASSQDLAGKTAQHF; DNA: TGCGCCAGCAGCCAAGATCTGGCAGGGAAGACAGCCCAGCATTTT
V: TRBV5-1; D: -; size: few; J: TRBJ2-3; CDR3: CASSLVLRTDTQYF; DNA: TGCGCCAGCAGCTTGGTACTACGCACAGATACGCAGTATTTT
V: TRBV12-3/TRBV12-4; D: -; size: -; J: TRBJ2-7; CDR3: CASQRTGSYEQYF; DNA: TGTGCCAGCCAAAGAACGGGGAGTTACGAGCAGTACTTC
V: TRBV5-1; D: -; size: few; J: TRBJ2-1; CDR3: CASSLVRNEQFF; DNA: TGCGCCAGCAGCTTAGTCCGCAATGAGCAGTTCTTC
V: TRBV6-5; D: -; size: -; J: TRBJ1-4; CDR3: CASRKDLNNEKLFF; DNA: TGTGCCAGCAGGAAAGATCTTAATAATGAAAAACTGTTTTTT
V: TRBV7-6; D: TRBD2; size: few; J: TRBJ2-2; CDR3: CASSLVPGTSGAGELFF; DNA: TGTGCCAGCAGCTTAGTCCCCGGGACTAGCGGGGCCGGGGAGCTGTTTTTT
V: TRBV12-3/TRBV12-4; D: TRBD2; size: -; J: TRBJ2-4; CDR3: CASRINSGKNIQYF; DNA: TGTGCCAGCAGGATTAATAGCGGGAAAAACATTCAGTACTTC
V: TRBV6-2/TRBV6-3; D: -; size: many; J: TRBJ2-5; CDR3: CASSDGAQETQYF; DNA: TGTGCCAGCAGTGACGGGGCCCAAGAGACCCAGTACTTC
V: TRBV12-3/TRBV12-4; D: -; size: few; J: TRBJ2-3; CDR3: CASSFSAGGTDTQYF; DNA: TGTGCCAGCAGTTTTTCCGCAGGGGGCACAGATACGCAGTATTTT
V: TRBV18; D: -; size: -; J: TRBJ2-3; CDR3: CASSRENTDTQYF; DNA: TGTGCCAGCTCTCGCGAAAACACAGATACGCAGTATTTT
V: TRBV4-1; D: TRBD1; size: many; J: TRBJ2-5; CDR3: CASSWDRDETQYF; DNA: TGCGCCAGCAGCTGGGACAGGGACGAGACCCAGTACTTC
V: TRBV20-1; D: -; size: -; J: TRBJ1-2; CDR3: CSATTASYGYTF; DNA: TGCAGTGCTACGACGGCAAGCTATGGCTACACCTTC
V: TRBV5-1; D: -; size: many; J: TRBJ2-2; CDR3: CASREDSDTGELFF; DNA: TGCGCCAGCAGGGAGGACAGCGACACCGGGGAGCTGTTTTTT
V: TRBV5-8; D: TRBD1; size: -; J: TRBJ1-2; CDR3: CASSDRAASGYTF; DNA: TGTGCCAGCAGCGACAGGGCCGCGTCTGGCTACACCTTC
V: TRBV10-3; D: TRBD1; size: few; J: TRBJ1-4; CDR3: CAISSGTGDEKLFF; DNA: TGTGCCATCAGCTCCGGGACAGGGGATGAAAAACTGTTTTTT
V: TRBV28; D: TRBD2; size: -; J: TRBJ2-5; CDR3: CASSLQGLAGDQETQYF; DNA: TGTGCCAGCAGTCTCCAAGGACTAGCGGGGGACCAAGAGACCCAGTACTTC
V: TRBV20-1; D: TRBD2; size: -; J: TRBJ2-3; CDR3: CSAPGGAGNTDTQYF; DNA: TGCAGTGCTCCCGGGGGGGCCGGGAACACAGATACGCAGTATTTT
V: TRBV2; D: -; size: few; J: TRBJ2-5; CDR3: CASSVWQGGETQYF; DNA: TGTGCCAGCAGTGTCTGGCAGGGAGGCGAGACCCAGTACTTC
V: TRBV4-1; D: -; size: few; J: TRBJ2-5; CDR3: CASSQGGGQETQYF; DNA: TGCGCCAGCAGCCAAGGTGGGGGACAAGAGACCCAGTACTTC
V: TRBV30; D: -; size: -; J: TRBJ1-2; CDR3: CAWRFPGPARSGYTF; DNA: TGTGCCTGGAGGTTCCCGGGGCCAGCGAGAAGTGGCTACACCTTC
V: TRBV12-5; D: TRBD1; size: -; J: TRBJ1-2; CDR3: CASALGTDYGYTF; DNA: TGTGCTAGTGCCCTCGGGACAGATTATGGCTACACCTTC
V: TRBV4-3; D: TRBD1; size: many; J: TRBJ1-6; CDR3: CASSPRTGLNPDSPLHF; DNA: TGCGCCAGCAGCCCAAGGACAGGGCTAAATCCCGATTCACCCCTCCACTTT
V: TRBV20-1; D: -; size: few; J: TRBJ2-3; CDR3: CSAMGPREADTQYF; DNA: TGCAGTGCTATGGGACCGAGGGAGGCAGATACGCAGTATTTT
V: TRBV12-3/TRBV12-4; D: -; size: many; J: TRBJ1-5; CDR3: CASSFGSNQPQHF; DNA: TGTGCCAGCAGTTTTGGTAGCAATCAGCCCCAGCATTTT
V: TRBV3-1; D: TRBD1; size: few; J: TRBJ1-2; CDR3: CASSQAPTGGGYTF; DNA: TGTGCCAGCAGCCAAGCCCCGACAGGGGGCGGCTACACCTTC
V: TRBV28; D: -; size: few; J: TRBJ1-1; CDR3: CASKTDEAFF; DNA: TGTGCCAGCAAAACGGATGAAGCTTTCTTT
V: TRBV5-1; D: -; size: many; J: TRBJ2-5; CDR3: CASSSSTRAETQYF; DNA: TGCGCCAGCAGTTCATCTACTAGAGCGGAGACCCAGTACTTC
V: TRBV5-1; D: TRBD2; size: -; J: TRBJ2-1; CDR3: CASSLGGAGGYEQFF; DNA: TGCGCCAGCAGCCTCGGCGGGGCGGGGGGATATGAGCAGTTCTTC
V: TRBV5-1; D: TRBD1; size: -; J: TRBJ2-5; CDR3: CASSPGQTLTIQETQYF; DNA: TGCGCCAGCAGCCCGGGACAGACCCTAACTATACAAGAGACCCAGTACTTC
V: TRBV9; D: -; size: few; J: TRBJ1-3; CDR3: CASSVTTSGNTIYF; DNA: TGTGCCAGCAGCGTGACAACCTCTGGAAACACCATATATTTT
V: TRBV6-6; D: TRBD1; size: -; J: TRBJ2-1; CDR3: CASSDRQGRNEQFF; DNA: TGTGCCAGCAGTGATAGACAGGGACGCAATGAGCAGTTCTTC
V: TRBV7-8; D: -; size: -; J: TRBJ2-1; CDR3: CASRTAGSYNEQFF; DNA: TGTGCCAGCAGGACGGCGGGTTCCTACAATGAGCAGTTCTTC
V: TRBV7-8; D: TRBD2; size: -; J: TRBJ2-3; CDR3: CASSPQRGGRDTQYF; DNA: TGTGCCAGCAGCCCCCAGCGGGGGGGCCGTGATACGCAGTATTTT
V: TRBV9; D: -; size: -; J: TRBJ2-5; CDR3: CASSPRGMETQYF; DNA: TGTGCCAGCAGCCCTCGGGGGATGGAGACCCAGTACTTC
V: TRBV5-1; D: TRBD1; size: many; J: TRBJ2-1; CDR3: CASSVGTGSEQFF; DNA: TGCGCCAGCAGCGTCGGGACAGGCAGTGAGCAGTTCTTC
V: TRBV4-3; D: -; size: once; J: TRBJ2-4; CDR3: CASSQDSQGGNIQYF; DNA: TGCGCCAGCAGCCAAGACTCTCAGGGGGGGAACATTCAGTACTTC
V: TRBV6-2/TRBV6-3; D: -; size: -; J: TRBJ2-1; CDR3: CASSYRIPNEQFF; DNA: TGTGCCAGCAGTTACAGGATCCCCAATGAGCAGTTCTTC
V: TRBV2; D: TRBD2; size: -; J: TRBJ2-1; CDR3: CASLAEIYNEQFF; DNA: TGTGCCAGCCTAGCGGAGATCTACAATGAGCAGTTCTTC